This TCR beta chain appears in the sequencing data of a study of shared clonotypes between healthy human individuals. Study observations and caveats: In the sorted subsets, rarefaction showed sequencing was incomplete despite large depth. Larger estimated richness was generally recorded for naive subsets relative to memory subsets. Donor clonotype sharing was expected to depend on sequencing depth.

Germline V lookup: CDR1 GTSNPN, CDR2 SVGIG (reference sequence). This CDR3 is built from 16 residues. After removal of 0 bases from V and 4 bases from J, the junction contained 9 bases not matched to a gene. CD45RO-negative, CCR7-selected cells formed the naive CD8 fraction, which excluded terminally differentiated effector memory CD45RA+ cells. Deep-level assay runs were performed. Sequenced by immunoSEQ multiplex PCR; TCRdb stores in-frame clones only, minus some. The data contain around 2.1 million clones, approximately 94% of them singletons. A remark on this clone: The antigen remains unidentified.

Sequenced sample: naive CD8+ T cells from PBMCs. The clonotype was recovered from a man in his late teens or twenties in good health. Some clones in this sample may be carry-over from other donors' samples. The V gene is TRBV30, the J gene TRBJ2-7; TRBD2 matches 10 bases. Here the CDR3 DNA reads TGTGCCTGGAGTGTACCCCCACTAGCGGGAAAGTACGAGCAGTACTTC. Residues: CAWSVPPLAGKYEQYF.